Shown below are 30 T cell receptor beta chains from a single sample sequenced in a study of control samples from healthy donors and cancer patients. This table comes from immunoSEQ multiplex PCR, and its TCRdb copy is limited to in-frame clones, with some not included. Of about 250,000 clones in the sample, roughly 82% were seen once. The sample was PBMCs. The receptors here all came from a woman in her fifties or sixties with lung cancer.

This clone was found once. The gene calls are TRBV5-4 and TRBJ1-3; tentatively, D is TRBD1 (5 bases). The CDR3 has 15 amino acids. V was shortened by 0 bases and J by 3 bases, with 10 bases between the two germline ends. Germline lookup yields CDR1 SGHNT and CDR2 YYREEE (reference sequence). CDR3 DNA sequence: TGTGCCAGCAGCTTGGACCAGGGAGGTGGAAACACCATATATTTT. Its translation: CASSLDQGGGNTIYF.

The rearrangement links TRBV16 to TRBJ2-7; D possibly corresponds to TRBD1 (6 bases). Germline loops: CDR1 KGHSY, CDR2 FQNENV. The CDR3 runs 13 residues. V was cut by 2 bases and J by 3 bases, with 8 bases left in between. This CDR3 reads CASSQRQVYEQYF. The CDR3 DNA follows: TGTGCCAGCAGCCAACGACAGGTCTACGAGCAGTACTTC.

The chain is built from TRBV7-9 and TRBJ1-2; 7 bases align to TRBD1. Germline V gene lookup returns CDR1 SEHNR and CDR2 FQNEAQ (reference sequence). The CDR3 length is 15 residues. Unmatched junction bases numbered 14, after V lost 5 bases and J lost 8 bases. The CDR3 nucleotides read TGTGCCAGCAGCCAAGGGGACAGAACTATGGGCGGCTACACCTTC. Amino acid sequence: CASSQGDRTMGGYTF.

The chain joins TRBV30 to TRBJ2-1, with 8 bases identical to TRBD2. With V trimmed by 1 base and J by 15 bases, 11 bases remained unmatched. Germline CDR1 reads GTSNPN; CDR2 reads SVGIG (reference sequence). CDR3 length: 13 amino acids. CDR3 sequence (DNA): TGTGCCTGGAGTGATCTCAGCGGGAGAGGCGGGTTCTTC. Protein product: CAWSDLSGRGGFF.

The CDR3 DNA sequence: TGTGCCATCAGTGGGACGGATAGGAATCCCCAGCATTTT. Protein product: CAISGTDRNPQHF. The V call is TRBV10-3, the J call TRBJ1-5, with D hard to call. The CDR3 has 13 amino acids. Deletions cut 4 bases from V and 10 bases from J, with 14 bases between. Germline CDR1 and CDR2: ENHRY and SYGVKD.

The chain joins TRBV2 to TRBJ2-7; 9 nucleotides match TRBD1. Germline V gene data show CDR1 as SNHLY and CDR2 as FYNNEI. CDR3 length equals 12 residues. Trimming took 6 bases from V and 7 from J; bases not matched to a gene: 4. In DNA, the CDR3 is TGTGCCAGCAGCGCCGACAGGGGGGAGCAGTACTTC. It specifies CASSADRGEQYF.

This clone was observed a few times. This sequence joins TRBV7-2 and TRBJ1-2; 9 bases agree with TRBD1. Germline V CDR1 and CDR2: SGHTA, FQGNSA. The J segment lost 4 bases and the V segment lost 5 bases, leaving 8 bases of the junction unmatched. The CDR3 sequence is 15 residues long. CDR3 sequence reads: CASSITDRGVYGYTF. CDR3 nucleotides: TGTGCCAGCAGCATTACGGACAGGGGTGTCTATGGCTACACCTTC.

The V gene is TRBV2, the J gene TRBJ1-1; D unresolved. The germline V gene encodes CDR1 SNHLY and CDR2 FYNNEI. Trimming took 6 bases from V and 2 from J, leaving 10 bases between them. This CDR3 is 13 amino acids long. The CDR3 nucleotides are TGTGCCAGCAGGTCCAGGATCAACACTGAAGCTTTCTTT. This codes for CASRSRINTEAFF.

The chain carries TRBV20-1 and TRBJ1-5; D remains unclear. Between the trimmed V and J ends, which lost 3 bases and 1 base, there was a span of 13 bases. CDR3 length: 15 residues. CDR1 DFQATT and CDR2 SNEGSKA come from the germline V gene (reference sequence). As DNA, the CDR3 is TGCAGTGCTAGTATGGCGACACTAAGCAATCAGCCCCAGCATTTT. Its translation: CSASMATLSNQPQHF.

V is TRBV19 and J is TRBJ2-7; 7 bases are a match to TRBD2. V shed 3 bases, J shed 3 bases, and the junction held 8 bases outside the gene matches. The CDR3 has 15 residues. Germline V lookup: CDR1 LNHDA, CDR2 SQIVND (reference sequence). CDR3 sequence (DNA): TGTGCCAGTAGTATCCTTTACCAGCGGGACTACGAGCAGTACTTC. This encodes CASSILYQRDYEQYF. Complete variable domain (other parts from reference TRBV19 and TRBJ2-7): DGGITQSPKYLFRKEGQNVTLSCEQNLNHDAMYWYRQDPGQGLRLIYYSQIVNDFQKGDIAEGYSVSREKKESFPLTVTSAQKNPTAFYLCASSILYQRDYEQYFGPGTRLTVT.

V and J are TRBV5-1 and TRBJ2-7; 8 bases are a match to TRBD1. The ends lost 4 bases at V and 6 bases at J; junction bases unmatched: 12. The germline CDR1 and CDR2 sequences are SGHRS and YFSETQ. The CDR3 spans 15 residues. The CDR3, as DNA: TGCGCCAGCAGCCGTCTTCCGGACAGGGCTTCCGAGCAGTACTTC. It translates to CASSRLPDRASEQYF.

This rearrangement joins TRBV7-6 to TRBJ2-7; 8 bases are shared with TRBD1. J lost 2 bases, V lost 2 bases, and 5 bases had no gene match. Germline CDR1 is SGHVS and CDR2 is FNYEAQ. The CDR3 sequence is 15 residues long. CDR3: CASSLQQGGTYEQYF. CDR3 coding DNA: TGTGCCAGCAGCTTACAACAGGGGGGTACCTACGAGCAGTACTTC. The full variable domain, its missing parts supplied by reference TRBV7-6 and TRBJ2-7, is GAGVSQSPRYKVTKRGQDVALRCDPISGHVSLYWYRQALGQGPEFLTYFNYEAQQDKSGLPNDRFSAERPEGSISTLTIQRTEQRDSAMYRCASSLQQGGTYEQYFGPGTRLTVT.

The chain is built from TRBV11-2 and TRBJ2-7, with D possibly matching TRBD1 (6 bases). V gave up 5 bases and J gave up 4 bases, with 18 bases separating them. Germline CDR1 reads SGHAT; CDR2 reads FQNNGV. There are 15 residues in the CDR3. Here the CDR3 reads CASSATGAAFYEQYF. The DNA of the CDR3 is TGTGCCAGCAGCGCGACAGGAGCTGCCTTTTACGAGCAGTACTTC.

The table lists this clone with a count of one. The chain couples TRBV5-1 to TRBJ1-5; D ambiguous. The CDR3 has 15 residues. V lost 1 base and J lost 4, with 12 bases in between. The germline CDR1 and CDR2 sequences are SGHRS and YFSETQ. Written as DNA, the CDR3 is TGCGCCAGCAGCTTGTGGGGAGCGGTTAATCAGCCCCAGCATTTT. Translated, it gives CASSLWGAVNQPQHF. Combining the CDR3 with reference TRBV5-1 and TRBJ1-5 gives the whole variable domain KAGVTQTPRYLIKTRGQQVTLSCSPISGHRSVSWYQQTPGQGLQFLFEYFSETQRNKGNFPGRFSGRQFSNSRSEMNVSTLELGDSALYLCASSLWGAVNQPQHFGDGTRLSIL.

The rearrangement links TRBV14 to TRBJ1-5; D is unclear. V lost 8 bases to trimming and J lost 1 base, with 9 bases between them. Germline-derived CDR1 and CDR2 are SGHDN and FVKESK. The length of the CDR3 is 13 residues. CDR3 in DNA: TGTGCCAGCCCGTCAACGAGCAATCAGCCCCAGCATTTT. It codes for CASPSTSNQPQHF.

This clone was counted a few times. The gene calls are TRBV28 and TRBJ2-1; D is perhaps TRBD1 (6 bases). CDR1 MDHEN and CDR2 SYDVKM come from the germline V gene. This CDR3 has 15 residues. Trimming removed 2 bases from V and 3 bases from J, with 11 bases in between. The CDR3 DNA sequence: TGTGCCAGCAGTTTACCACAGGGCATCTACAATGAGCAGTTCTTC. Translation gives CASSLPQGIYNEQFF.

This chain connects TRBV3-1 (or the pseudogene TRBV3-2) to TRBJ1-1, with D possibly TRBD1 on 6 matching bases. In germline, CDR1 is LGHDT, CDR2 YNNKEL (reference sequence). The CDR3 is 14 amino acids. Trimming shortened V by 3 bases and J by 1 base, and 9 bases separated the two germline ends. The CDR3 DNA sequence: TGTGCCAGCAGCCACGGGGGGGCGAACACTGAAGCTTTCTTT. This translates into CASSHGGANTEAFF.

The chain links TRBV3-1 (or the pseudogene TRBV3-2) to TRBJ1-6, with 7 bases that match TRBD1. Trimming at V came to 6 bases and at J to 8 bases, leaving 4 bases not matched to a gene. The CDR3 covers 13 residues. CDR1 is LGHDT and CDR2 is YNNKEL in the germline V gene (reference sequence). The CDR3 bases are TGTGCCAGCAGGACAGGGAACGATTCACCCCTCCACTTT. Encoded protein: CASRTGNDSPLHF.

The CDR3 loop reads CASSSGSDYEQYF. The CDR3 DNA reads TGCGCCAGCAGCTCCGGATCGGACTACGAGCAGTACTTC. J is TRBJ2-7 and V is TRBV5-1; D not certain. Germline-derived CDR1 and CDR2 are SGHRS and YFSETQ. V was shortened by 3 bases and J by 3 bases, with 10 bases between the two germline ends. CDR3 length: 13 residues.

This clone was seen a few times. This chain connects TRBV7-2 to TRBJ1-5; no clear D. V shed 1 base and J shed 0 bases, with 7 bases lying between them. This CDR3 is built from 15 residues. Germline CDR1 reads SGHTA; CDR2 reads FQGNSA. DNA of the CDR3: TGTGCCAGCAGCTTAGTCTGGGGTAGCAATCAGCCCCAGCATTTT. This codes for CASSLVWGSNQPQHF.

This chain connects TRBV5-5 to TRBJ2-1; 8 positions agree with TRBD2. Germline CDR1 and CDR2: SGHKS and YYEKEE (reference sequence). J gave up 0 bases and V 4 bases, and 3 bases lay outside the gene matches. The CDR3 loop spans 15 amino acids. The CDR3 DNA sequence: TGTGCCAGCAGCGTAGCGGGGAGCTCCTACAATGAGCAGTTCTTC. Protein product: CASSVAGSSYNEQFF.

This clone occurred a few times. The chain has TRBV4-1 and TRBJ1-2; 8 bases fit TRBD1. With 0 bases clipped from V and 8 bases from J, the junction kept 8 bases outside the gene matches. The CDR3 spans 15 residues. Looked up from germline, CDR1 is MGHRA and CDR2 is YSYEKL. CDR3 protein: CASSQEPGQVAGYTF. DNA of the CDR3: TGCGCCAGCAGCCAAGAACCGGGACAGGTTGCCGGCTACACCTTC.

V and J are TRBV5-1 and TRBJ2-2, with unresolved D. Germline CDR1 SGHRS, CDR2 YFSETQ. The V end lost 6 bases, the J end lost 1 base, and 1 base lay between the germline ends. This CDR3 contains 11 residues. CDR3 protein: CASKNTGELFF. The CDR3 nucleotides read TGCGCCAGCAAGAACACCGGGGAGCTGTTTTTT.

The rearrangement joins TRBV6-5 to TRBJ2-4, with D unclear. The CDR3 spans 11 residues. Germline loops: CDR1 MNHEY, CDR2 SVGAGI. The ends were cut back, 7 bases at V and 1 base at J, with 2 bases in the middle. Here the CDR3 DNA reads TGTGCCAGCATGGCCAAAAACATTCAGTACTTC. Translation: CASMAKNIQYF.

The chain employs TRBV5-8 and TRBJ2-2; a weak D match, TRBD2 (6 bases). The CDR3 is 14 amino acids. Trimming removed 4 bases at V and 2 bases at J, with 9 bases between. Germline assignment: CDR1 SGHTS and CDR2 YDEGEE. In nucleotides, the CDR3 is TGTGCCAGCAGCACGGGACTTAACACCGGGGAGCTGTTTTTT. Translating gives CASSTGLNTGELFF.

This clone appeared once. V and J are TRBV3-1 (or the pseudogene TRBV3-2) and TRBJ2-7; the D is unclear. Trimming pared 0 bases from V and 8 bases from J, leaving 14 bases between. Germline loops: CDR1 LGHDT, CDR2 YNNKEL (reference sequence). The CDR3 sequence is 14 residues long. CDR3 region: CASSQDGQRDKQYF. Written as DNA, the CDR3 is TGTGCCAGCAGCCAAGATGGGCAACGAGACAAGCAGTACTTC.

V is TRBV9 and J is TRBJ2-4; TRBD1 aligns across 9 bases. Trimming took 5 bases from V and 1 from J; bases not matched to a gene: 4. The CDR3 has 15 residues. Germline V gene lookup returns CDR1 SGDLS and CDR2 YYNGEE. The CDR3 reads CASSRDRGAKNIQYF. CDR3 coding DNA: TGTGCCAGCAGTCGTGACAGGGGGGCCAAAAACATTCAGTACTTC.

The chain employs TRBV2 and TRBJ2-3; the D gene is possibly TRBD2 (6 bases). The CDR3 consists of 13 residues. The V gene's germline CDR1 is SNHLY and CDR2 FYNNEI. V lost 7 bases to trimming and J lost 7 bases, with 15 bases between them. The CDR3 DNA is TGTGCCAGCACCGTAGGTGGGAGGAATACGCAGTATTTT. It specifies CASTVGGRNTQYF.

The chain combines TRBV5-1 with TRBJ2-3; D may be TRBD1 (6 bases). The CDR3 loop spans 14 amino acids. Trimming cost V 5 bases and J 2 bases, with 12 bases left between them. CDR1 SGHRS and CDR2 YFSETQ come from the germline V gene. As DNA, the CDR3 is TGCGCCAGCAGTCAGGGGCAGATCACAGATACGCAGTATTTT. The encoded protein is CASSQGQITDTQYF. Full variable domain (remainder filled in from reference TRBV5-1 and TRBJ2-3): KAGVTQTPRYLIKTRGQQVTLSCSPISGHRSVSWYQQTPGQGLQFLFEYFSETQRNKGNFPGRFSGRQFSNSRSEMNVSTLELGDSALYLCASSQGQITDTQYFGPGTRLTVL.

J is TRBJ2-5 and V is TRBV18, with a tentative D call TRBD1 (6 bases). The germline V and J ends were trimmed by 3 bases and 5 bases, with 13 bases remaining between them. From germline, CDR1 is KGHSH and CDR2 LQKENI. The length of the CDR3 is 14 residues. The CDR3 region is CASSPGRGWETQYF. CDR3 DNA sequence: TGTGCCAGCTCACCGGGCAGGGGATGGGAGACCCAGTACTTC. The full variable domain, its missing parts supplied by reference TRBV18 and TRBJ2-5, is NAGVMQNPRHLVRRRGQEARLRCSPMKGHSHVYWYRQLPEEGLKFMVYLQKENIIDESGMPKERFSAEFPKEGPSILRIQQVVRGDSAAYFCASSPGRGWETQYFGPGTRLLVL.